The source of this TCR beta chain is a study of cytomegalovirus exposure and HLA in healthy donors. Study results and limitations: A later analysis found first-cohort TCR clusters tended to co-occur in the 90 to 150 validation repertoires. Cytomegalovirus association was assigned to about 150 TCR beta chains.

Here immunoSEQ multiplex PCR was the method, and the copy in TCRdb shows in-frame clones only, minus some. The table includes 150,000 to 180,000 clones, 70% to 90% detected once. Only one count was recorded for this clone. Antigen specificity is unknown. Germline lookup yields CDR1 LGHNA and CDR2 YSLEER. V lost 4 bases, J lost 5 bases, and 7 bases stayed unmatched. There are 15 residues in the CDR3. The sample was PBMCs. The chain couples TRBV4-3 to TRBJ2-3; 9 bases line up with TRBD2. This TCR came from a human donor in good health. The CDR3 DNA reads TGCGCCAGCAGCCGCCAGCGGGGGGCCAAAGATACGCAGTATTTT. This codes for CASSRQRGAKDTQYF.